This TCR beta chain was sequenced for a study of control samples from healthy donors and cancer patients. Trimming stripped 0 bases from V and 4 bases from J, with 12 bases between. The CDR3 spans 15 residues. Germline assignment: CDR1 LNHDA and CDR2 SQIVND (reference sequence). Libraries were prepared by immunoSEQ multiplex PCR; TCRdb keeps only in-frame clonotypes and omits some of them. The sample includes around 70,000 clones, more than 70% seen only once; the top ten take 2% to 2.5%. The receptor comes from a woman between 50 and 59 years old with head and neck cancer. This rearrangement joins TRBV19 to TRBJ2-5, with D unresolved. The specimen sequenced was PBMCs. CDR3 sequence: CASSIEKRVGETQYF. The CDR3 region has the DNA TGTGCCAGTAGTATAGAGAAAAGGGTAGGAGAGACCCAGTACTTC.